This T cell receptor (beta chain) was retrieved from a study of cytomegalovirus exposure and HLA in healthy donors. Study-level information: Findings of an earlier analysis included roughly 110 million unique TCR beta sequences from 180 million or so T cells.

PCR primers comprised 60 Vbeta and 13 Jbeta primers. The assay was immunoSEQ multiplex PCR, and TCRdb's table has in-frame clones only and misses some. The table lists 150,000 to 200,000 clones, about four fifths of them singletons. Points on this clone: The antigen remains undetermined.

The ends were cut back, 0 bases at V and 1 base at J, with 7 bases in the middle. This CDR3 region has 14 residues. Germline V gene lookup returns CDR1 SGHNT and CDR2 YYREEE (reference sequence). The study's findings and limits: No immune exposure information besides CMV serostatus was available. In an earlier analysis, about 87% or about 30%: the productive usage of most TCR beta V segments. Presence/absence analysis assumed near-uniform sequencing depth across donors.

V is TRBV5-4 and J is TRBJ2-5, with no clear D. The TCR originated in a woman aged 50 to 60 in good health and CMV-seronegative. Sequencing was carried out using PBMCs. DNA for the CDR3: TGTGCCAGCAGCTTGGACAGATTCCAAGAGACCCAGTACTTC. This codes for CASSLDRFQETQYF.